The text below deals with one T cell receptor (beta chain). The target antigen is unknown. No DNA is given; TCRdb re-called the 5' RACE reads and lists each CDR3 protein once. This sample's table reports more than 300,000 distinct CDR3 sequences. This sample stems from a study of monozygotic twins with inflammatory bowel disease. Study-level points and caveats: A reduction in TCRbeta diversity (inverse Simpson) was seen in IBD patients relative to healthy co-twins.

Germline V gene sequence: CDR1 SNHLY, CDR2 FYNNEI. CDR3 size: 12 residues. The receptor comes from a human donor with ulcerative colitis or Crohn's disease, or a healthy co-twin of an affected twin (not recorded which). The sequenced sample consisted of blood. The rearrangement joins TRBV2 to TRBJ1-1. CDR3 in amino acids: CASSESYTEAFF.